Listed below are T cell receptor beta chains from one sample, sequenced in a study of chemoradiotherapy in HPV16-positive cancers. Here immunoSEQ multiplex PCR was the method, and the copy in TCRdb shows in-frame clones only, minus some. The sample contains roughly 11,000 clones, roughly nine tenths of which appear only once. The specimen comprised blood, sampled from a patient who underwent chemoradiotherapy. The receptors shown here come from a human donor with HPV-associated anogenital cancer. The CDR3 runs from the conserved cysteine through the conserved F or W. D genes are given only for firm matches. Rows may omit the clone size; those that give it use once, few, many or a size class.

CDR3: CASSVVGSGSYNEQFF
DNA: TGTGCCAGCAGCGTAGTGGGCTCGGGCTCCTACAATGAGCAGTTCTTC
V: TRBV9
size: once
J: TRBJ2-1
D: -

CDR3: CASSSPRGDNEQFF
DNA: TGTGCCAGCTCATCTCCTCGGGGAGACAATGAGCAGTTCTTC
V: TRBV18
size: -
J: TRBJ2-1
D: -

CDR3: CASSGGHRSYEQYF
DNA: TGCGCCAGCAGTGGAGGCCACAGATCCTACGAGCAGTACTTC
V: TRBV10-2
size: -
J: TRBJ2-7
D: -

CDR3: CASSINRGPQPQHF
DNA: TGTGCCAGCAGCATCAACAGGGGGCCTCAGCCCCAGCATTTT
V: TRBV7-2
size: once
J: TRBJ1-5
D: TRBD1

CDR3: CASSAKKGGANVLTF
DNA: TGTGCCAGTAGTGCTAAAAAAGGTGGGGCCAACGTCCTGACTTTC
V: TRBV19
size: -
J: TRBJ2-6
D: -

CDR3: CASEQGTAFF
DNA: TGTGCCAGCGAACAGGGGACCGCTTTCTTT
V: TRBV9
size: -
J: TRBJ1-1
D: TRBD1

CDR3: CASSKGPGNTIYF
DNA: TGTGCCAGCTCAAAGGGGCCGGGAAACACCATATATTTT
V: TRBV9
size: -
J: TRBJ1-3
D: -

CDR3: CASSTAGAQETQYF
DNA: TGTGCCAGCAGTACCGCAGGGGCTCAAGAGACCCAGTACTTC
V: TRBV5-4
size: -
J: TRBJ2-5
D: -

CDR3: CASSLARGTEAFF
DNA: TGTGCCAGCAGCTTAGCACGGGGGACTGAAGCTTTCTTT
V: TRBV7-9
size: -
J: TRBJ1-1
D: -

CDR3: CASSERSGGAETQYF
DNA: TGTGCCAGCAGTGAAAGGAGCGGGGGGGCAGAGACCCAGTACTTC
V: TRBV6-1
size: -
J: TRBJ2-5
D: TRBD2

CDR3: CASSSAARTGELFF
DNA: TGTGCCAGTAGCTCGGCCGCGAGGACCGGGGAGCTGTTTTTT
V: TRBV19
size: -
J: TRBJ2-2
D: -

CDR3: CASTKGQDGRSPLHF
DNA: TGTGCCAGTACCAAGGGACAGGATGGACGTTCACCCCTCCACTTT
V: TRBV19
size: -
J: TRBJ1-6
D: TRBD1

CDR3: CASSPRDSYGYTF
DNA: TGTGCCAGCAGCCCCCGGGACAGCTATGGCTACACCTTC
V: TRBV6-6
size: -
J: TRBJ1-2
D: TRBD1

CDR3: CATSPEGPAGLF
DNA: TGTGCCACCAGCCCGGAGGGACCCGCCGGGCTCTTC
V: TRBV15
size: once
J: TRBJ2-1
D: -

CDR3: CASSSNIGTLQETQYF
DNA: TGTGCCAGCTCATCAAACATCGGGACACTCCAAGAGACCCAGTACTTC
V: TRBV18
size: -
J: TRBJ2-5
D: -

CDR3: CAARGISGANVLTF
DNA: TGCGCCGCCAGGGGGATCTCTGGGGCCAACGTCCTGACTTTC
V: TRBV4-1
size: -
J: TRBJ2-6
D: TRBD1

CDR3: CASSYFDRRNTEAFF
DNA: TGTGCCAGCAGTTACTTCGACAGGAGGAACACTGAAGCTTTCTTT
V: TRBV6-5
size: -
J: TRBJ1-1
D: -

CDR3: CAWSDWTLRTGFTEAFF
DNA: TGTGCCTGGAGTGATTGGACTCTTAGGACAGGGTTCACTGAAGCTTTCTTT
V: TRBV30
size: -
J: TRBJ1-1
D: TRBD1

CDR3: CASSTYTQYF
DNA: TGTGCCAGCAGCACCTATACGCAGTATTTT
V: TRBV7-9
size: -
J: TRBJ2-3
D: -

CDR3: CAISEGWGGVSYEQYF
DNA: TGTGCCATCAGTGAGGGATGGGGCGGGGTTTCCTACGAGCAGTACTTC
V: TRBV10-3
size: -
J: TRBJ2-7
D: -

CDR3: CASSLAAGGRYEQYF
DNA: TGTGCCAGCAGCTTGGCCGCGGGGGGCCGCTACGAGCAGTACTTC
V: TRBV5-4
size: -
J: TRBJ2-7
D: TRBD2

CDR3: CASSVDTHYGYTF
DNA: TGTGCCAGCAGCGTGGACACCCATTATGGCTACACCTTC
V: TRBV7-9
size: -
J: TRBJ1-2
D: -

CDR3: CASSLSDSLSGANVLTF
DNA: TGTGCCAGCAGCTTGTCGGACAGCCTCTCTGGGGCCAACGTCCTGACTTTC
V: TRBV5-4
size: few
J: TRBJ2-6
D: -

CDR3: CASRPGGDEQFF
DNA: TGCGCCAGCAGACCCGGGGGTGATGAGCAGTTCTTC
V: TRBV5-1
size: -
J: TRBJ2-1
D: -

CDR3: CFAYGYTF
DNA: TGTTTTGCCTATGGCTACACCTTC
V: TRBV28
size: few
J: TRBJ1-2
D: -

CDR3: CASSSRTAGNTIYF
DNA: TGTGCCAGTAGTAGCCGGACTGCTGGAAACACCATATATTTT
V: TRBV19
size: -
J: TRBJ1-3
D: -

CDR3: CASSDGGAPDTQYF
DNA: TGTGCCAGCAGTGACGGGGGGGCCCCAGATACGCAGTATTTT
V: TRBV6-4
size: -
J: TRBJ2-3
D: -

CDR3: CASSPRSGGAAWSYNEQFF
DNA: TGTGCCAGCAGCCCCCGTAGCGGGGGGGCGGCTTGGTCCTACAATGAGCAGTTCTTC
V: TRBV7-9
size: once
J: TRBJ2-1
D: TRBD2

CDR3: CASSFPGDLNTEAFF
DNA: TGTGCCAGCAGCTTCCCAGGGGACCTGAACACTGAAGCTTTCTTT
V: TRBV5-4
size: -
J: TRBJ1-1
D: -

CDR3: CASSLSRLEGVLGTQYF
DNA: TGTGCCAGTAGTCTTTCGAGACTGGAAGGGGTTCTTGGGACGCAGTATTTT
V: TRBV19
size: -
J: TRBJ2-3
D: -

CDR3: CASNFGVTDTQYF
DNA: TGTGCCAGTAATTTCGGGGTCACAGATACGCAGTATTTT
V: TRBV19
size: -
J: TRBJ2-3
D: -

CDR3: CASRPTGPYGYTF
DNA: TGTGCCAGTAGACCTACAGGGCCCTATGGCTACACCTTC
V: TRBV19
size: -
J: TRBJ1-2
D: -

CDR3: CASSFWGNRDRGHEQYF
DNA: TGTGCCAGCAGCTTTTGGGGAAACCGGGACAGGGGGCACGAGCAGTACTTC
V: TRBV7-9
size: -
J: TRBJ2-7
D: TRBD1

CDR3: CASSDGDTQETQYF
DNA: TGTGCCAGCAGTGACGGTGACACCCAAGAGACCCAGTACTTC
V: TRBV6-1
size: -
J: TRBJ2-5
D: -

CDR3: CASSRDRGGTDTQYF
DNA: TGTGCCAGCAGCCGGGACAGGGGCGGCACAGATACGCAGTATTTT
V: TRBV11-1
size: -
J: TRBJ2-3
D: TRBD1

CDR3: CASSLGRLRDEQYF
DNA: TGTGCCAGCAGTCTAGGACGGTTGAGGGACGAGCAGTACTTC
V: TRBV2
size: -
J: TRBJ2-7
D: -

CDR3: CASSFGFRGRPGELFF
DNA: TGTGCCAGCAGCTTCGGATTCAGGGGGCGTCCCGGGGAGCTGTTTTTT
V: TRBV5-5
size: -
J: TRBJ2-2
D: TRBD1

CDR3: CASSLTGFGNQPQHF
DNA: TGTGCCAGCAGCTTGACAGGGTTTGGAAATCAGCCCCAGCATTTT
V: TRBV7-9
size: -
J: TRBJ1-5
D: TRBD1

CDR3: CASSLETGGEQYF
DNA: TGTGCCAGCAGCTTAGAGACAGGGGGCGAGCAGTACTTC
V: TRBV7-8
size: -
J: TRBJ2-7
D: TRBD1

CDR3: CASGSENTGELFF
DNA: TGTGCCAGCGGGTCGGAAAACACCGGGGAGCTGTTTTTT
V: TRBV6-4
size: -
J: TRBJ2-2
D: -

CDR3: CASSQDGRGGHSPLHF
DNA: TGTGCCAGCAGCCAAGATGGACGGGGCGGACATTCACCCCTCCACTTT
V: TRBV4-2
size: once
J: TRBJ1-6
D: -

CDR3: CASSGADRGLNYGYTF
DNA: TGTGCCAGCAGCGGCGCCGACAGGGGACTTAACTATGGCTACACCTTC
V: TRBV9
size: -
J: TRBJ1-2
D: TRBD1

CDR3: CASRSALRALHEQYF
DNA: TGTGCCAGCAGATCCGCCCTCAGGGCTCTTCACGAGCAGTACTTC
V: TRBV13
size: -
J: TRBJ2-7
D: -